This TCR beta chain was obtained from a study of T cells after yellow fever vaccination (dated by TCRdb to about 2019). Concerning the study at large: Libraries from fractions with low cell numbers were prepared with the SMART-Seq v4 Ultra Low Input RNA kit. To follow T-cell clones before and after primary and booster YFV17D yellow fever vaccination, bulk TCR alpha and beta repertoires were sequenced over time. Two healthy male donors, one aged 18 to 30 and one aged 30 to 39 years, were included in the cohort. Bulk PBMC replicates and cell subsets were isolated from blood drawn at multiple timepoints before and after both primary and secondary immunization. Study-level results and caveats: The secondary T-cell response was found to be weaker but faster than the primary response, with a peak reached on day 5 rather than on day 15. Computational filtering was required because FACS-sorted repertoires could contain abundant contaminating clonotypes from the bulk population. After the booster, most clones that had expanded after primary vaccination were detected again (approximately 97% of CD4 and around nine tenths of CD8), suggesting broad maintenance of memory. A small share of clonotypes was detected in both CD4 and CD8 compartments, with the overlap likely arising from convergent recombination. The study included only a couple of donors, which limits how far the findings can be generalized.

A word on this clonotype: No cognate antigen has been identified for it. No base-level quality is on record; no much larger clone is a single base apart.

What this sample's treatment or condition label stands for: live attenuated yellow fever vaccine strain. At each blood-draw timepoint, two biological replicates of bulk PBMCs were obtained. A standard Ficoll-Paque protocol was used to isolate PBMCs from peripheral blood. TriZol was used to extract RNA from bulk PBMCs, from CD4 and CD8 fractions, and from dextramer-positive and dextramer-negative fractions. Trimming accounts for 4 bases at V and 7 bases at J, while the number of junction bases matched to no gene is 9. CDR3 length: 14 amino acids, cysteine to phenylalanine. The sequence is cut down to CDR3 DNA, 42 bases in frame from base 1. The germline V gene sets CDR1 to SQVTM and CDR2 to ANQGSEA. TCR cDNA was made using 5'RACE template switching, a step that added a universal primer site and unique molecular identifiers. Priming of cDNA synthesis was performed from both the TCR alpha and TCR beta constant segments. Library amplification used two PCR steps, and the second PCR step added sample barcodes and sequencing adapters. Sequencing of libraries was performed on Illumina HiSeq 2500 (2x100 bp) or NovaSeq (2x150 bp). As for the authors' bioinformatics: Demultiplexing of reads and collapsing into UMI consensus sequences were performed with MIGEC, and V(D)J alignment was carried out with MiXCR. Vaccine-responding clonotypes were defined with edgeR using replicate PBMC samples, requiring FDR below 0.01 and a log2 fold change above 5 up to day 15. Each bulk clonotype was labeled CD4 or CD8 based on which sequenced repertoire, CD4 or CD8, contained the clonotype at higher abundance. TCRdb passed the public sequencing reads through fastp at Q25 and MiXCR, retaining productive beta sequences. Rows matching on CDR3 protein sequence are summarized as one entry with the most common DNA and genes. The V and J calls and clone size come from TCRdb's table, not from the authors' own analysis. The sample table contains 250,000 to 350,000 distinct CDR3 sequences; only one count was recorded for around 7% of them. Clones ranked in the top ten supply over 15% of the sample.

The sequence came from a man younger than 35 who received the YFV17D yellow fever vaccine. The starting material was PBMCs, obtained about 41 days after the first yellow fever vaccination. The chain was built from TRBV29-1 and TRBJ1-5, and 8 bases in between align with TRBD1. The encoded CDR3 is CSVGSGGLFQPQHF. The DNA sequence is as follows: TGCAGCGTTGGGTCAGGGGGCTTATTCCAGCCCCAGCATTTT.